A selection of T cell receptor beta chains follows, all from one sample in a study of cytomegalovirus exposure and HLA in healthy donors. The data were produced by immunoSEQ multiplex PCR, yet TCRdb's version contains in-frame clones alone and is incomplete. Found here are roughly 150,000 clones, 65% to 70% of them singletons; the top ten hold roughly 10%. Material for sequencing was PBMCs. The source is a man aged 30-40 years in good health and CMV-seropositive. The CDR3 runs from the conserved cysteine through the conserved F or W. A D gene is named only where the DNA matches it firmly. The size of a clone is reported for some rows only, either as once, few or many, or as a class for expanded clones.

d_call j_call clone_size v_call cdr3_nt cdr3_aa
- TRBJ2-7 few TRBV19 TGTGCCAGTAGACAGGGCGTAACCTACGAGCAGTACTTC CASRQGVTYEQYF
- TRBJ2-7 - TRBV13 TGTGCCAGCAGCCTAGGACCTACCCACTCCTACGAGCAGTACTTC CASSLGPTHSYEQYF
TRBD2 TRBJ2-1 - TRBV18 TGTGCCAGCTCACCGACTAGCGGGAGGGGCGACGAGCAGTTCTTC CASSPTSGRGDEQFF
TRBD1 TRBJ2-7 - TRBV5-1 TGCGCCAGCAGCTTGGCCGGGTCAGGGGGCTACGAGCAGTACTTC CASSLAGSGGYEQYF
TRBD1 TRBJ2-3 few TRBV5-4 TGTGCCAGCAGCCCGGGACAGGGGAGAGATACGCAGTATTTT CASSPGQGRDTQYF
TRBD1 TRBJ1-5 - TRBV30 TGTGCCTGGAGTGTATGGGACAGGAGCAATCAGCCCCAGCATTTT CAWSVWDRSNQPQHF
- TRBJ2-1 - TRBV5-6 TGTGCCAGCAGTCGGCTAGCGAGCTCCTACAATGAGCAGTTCTTC CASSRLASSYNEQFF
- TRBJ2-6 - TRBV14 TGTGCCAGCCGGGACTCTGGGGCCAACGTCCTGACTTTC CASRDSGANVLTF
- TRBJ2-4 - TRBV2 TGTGCCAGCAGCCTCAGGGGTCAACACATTCAGTACTTC CASSLRGQHIQYF
- TRBJ1-6 - TRBV5-4 TGTGCCAGCAGCTTTGGAGGAGCCAATTCACCCCTCCACTTT CASSFGGANSPLHF
TRBD1 TRBJ1-1 - TRBV7-6 TGTGCCAGCAGCTTAGCGCCCGGGACAGGGATTGAAGCTTTCTTT CASSLAPGTGIEAFF
TRBD1 TRBJ2-5 - TRBV5-4 TGTGCCAGCAGCCACGGACAGGGCGGGCCTTCTCGGGAGACCCAGTACTTC CASSHGQGGPSRETQYF
TRBD2 TRBJ2-7 few TRBV14 TGTGCCAGCAGCCTACGGACTAGCGGGAGTTACGAGCAGTACTTC CASSLRTSGSYEQYF
- TRBJ1-1 - TRBV10-2 TGCGCCAGCACCGATACGACCCTAGACAGACCTGGGGCTTCGAACACTGAAGCTTTCTTT CASTDTTLDRPGASNTEAFF
- TRBJ1-2 - TRBV6-4 TGTGCCAGCAGTGAAGCATTCGGGGGGGCGAACTATGGCTACACCTTC CASSEAFGGANYGYTF
- TRBJ2-6 - TRBV5-1 TGCGCCAGCAGCTTGAGGAAATCGGGGTTAGTGGGCTCTGGGGCCAACGTCCTGACTTTC CASSLRKSGLVGSGANVLTF
TRBD1 TRBJ1-1 - TRBV18 TGTGCCAGCTCACCGGGACAGTCGAACACTGAAGCTTTCTTT CASSPGQSNTEAFF
TRBD1 TRBJ2-3 few TRBV19 TGTGCCAGTAGGGCTTTGGCTCGACAGGGTAGCACAGATACGCAGTATTTT CASRALARQGSTDTQYF
TRBD1 TRBJ1-5 few TRBV19 TGTGCCAGTAGTCATCTCCCGGGCAGGGGGTCGTACAATCAGCCCCAGCATTTT CASSHLPGRGSYNQPQHF
- TRBJ2-2 few TRBV18 TGTGCCAGCTCACCTGCGACAGCGAACACCGGGGAGCTGTTTTTT CASSPATANTGELFF
- TRBJ2-3 - TRBV9 TGTGCCAGCAGCCCCCGGGGGGGTAGGACAGGGGTCTCGGAAGATACGCAGTATTTT CASSPRGGRTGVSEDTQYF
TRBD2 TRBJ2-7 - TRBV4-1 TGCGCCAGCAGCCAAGAGACGACGGCTAGCGGTTACTCCTACGAGCAGTACTTC CASSQETTASGYSYEQYF
- TRBJ1-1 - TRBV19 TGTGCCAGTAGAATGCGGGCAATGAACACTGAAGCTTTCTTT CASRMRAMNTEAFF
- TRBJ1-5 few TRBV6-1 TGTGCCAGCAGTTCACGGACAGATAGCAATCAGCCCCAGCATTTT CASSSRTDSNQPQHF
- TRBJ1-2 few TRBV6-5 TGTGCCAGCAGTTATACGTGGGAGGATAACTATGGCTACACCTTC CASSYTWEDNYGYTF
TRBD2 TRBJ2-1 - TRBV7-6 TGTGCCAGCAGCTTAGGTCCAGTAGTAACTAGCGGGGACAATGAGCAGTTCTTC CASSLGPVVTSGDNEQFF
TRBD1 TRBJ2-1 - TRBV6-5 TGTGCCAGCAGTTACACGGGACAGGGCTACAATGAGCAGTTCTTC CASSYTGQGYNEQFF
- TRBJ2-1 - TRBV15 TGTGCCACCAGCACAGGACCCAGGGGCGATGAGCAGTTCTTC CATSTGPRGDEQFF
- TRBJ1-1 - TRBV5-1 TGCGCCAGCAGCTTGGATCCGTTGAACACTGAAGCTTTCTTT CASSLDPLNTEAFF
- TRBJ1-5 few TRBV6-9 TGTGCCACCTACGGGGACATTAATCAGCCCCAGCATTTT CATYGDINQPQHF
TRBD1 TRBJ2-2 - TRBV5-6 TGTGCCAGCAGCTTGGGGTGGACAGGGGGAATTACCGGGGAGCTGTTTTTT CASSLGWTGGITGELFF
TRBD1 TRBJ2-7 - TRBV6-5 TGTGCCAGCAGTTACTCCGGGACAGGGGACTACGAGCAGTACTTC CASSYSGTGDYEQYF
- TRBJ1-2 - TRBV30 TGTGCCTGGACCGGGAAACGGACCTCCTATGGCTACACCTTC CAWTGKRTSYGYTF
- TRBJ2-2 - TRBV1 TGCACCAGCAGCCAAGATAAGCGGGAGGGAACCACCGGGGAGCTGTTTTTT CTSSQDKREGTTGELFF
- TRBJ2-3 - TRBV5-4 TGTGCCAGCAGCTTGGCGAGCGGCCTCACAGATACGCAGTATTTT CASSLASGLTDTQYF
- TRBJ1-4 - TRBV28 TGTGCCAGCAGCCTGCAGGGGTCAGGAGAAAAACTGTTTTTT CASSLQGSGEKLFF
TRBD1 TRBJ1-1 - TRBV10-3 TGTGCCATCAGTGATTTTCCCCGACAGGGGAGGAACACTGAAGCTTTCTTT CAISDFPRQGRNTEAFF
TRBD1 TRBJ2-7 few TRBV5-8 TGTGCCAGCAGCTTGGGACAGGGGGCTAACTACGAGCAGTACTTC CASSLGQGANYEQYF